Each of the 28 T cell receptor beta chains below was sequenced from the same sample in a study of T cell responses to AZD1222 COVID-19 vaccine. Produced via immunoSEQ multiplex PCR; TCRdb's table is partial and in-frame only. The data contain under 85,000 clones, around 90% of them seen just once; the ten biggest clones take up more than 4.5%. Specimen: peripheral blood, collected on day 0 of MenACWY control vaccination. These receptors all come from an adult in good health.

The rearrangement links TRBV14 to TRBJ2-5, with D possibly called TRBD1 or TRBD2 (6 bases each). This CDR3 is 17 amino acids long. Deletions cut 1 base from V and 3 bases from J, with 18 bases between. Germline-derived CDR1 and CDR2 are SGHDN and FVKESK. CDR3 coding DNA: TGTGCCAGCAGCCAAGGGGGGGCTGGGACCCGGAAAGAGACCCAGTACTTC. Translation: CASSQGGAGTRKETQYF.

The chain links TRBV4-1 to TRBJ2-4, with D maybe TRBD1 (5 bases). CDR3 size: 19 residues. The germline gives CDR1 MGHRA, CDR2 YSYEKL. V dropped 0 bases and J dropped 0 bases, with 18 bases sitting between them. The CDR3 loop is CASSQDQTAFSRAKNIQYF. The DNA of the CDR3 is TGCGCCAGCAGCCAAGATCAGACAGCTTTTTCGCGAGCCAAAAACATTCAGTACTTC.

V and J are TRBV6-6 and TRBJ2-7, with 7 bases aligning to TRBD1. Germline V lookup: CDR1 MNHNY, CDR2 SVGAGI (reference sequence). The CDR3 contains 14 residues. Trimming at V came to 0 bases and at J to 6 bases, leaving 5 bases not matched to a gene. CDR3 nucleotide sequence: TGTGCCAGCAGTTACTCGCCGGGACAGAGCGAGCAGTACTTC. The encoded protein is CASSYSPGQSEQYF.

The chain is built from TRBV4-1 and TRBJ2-1; perhaps TRBD1 as D (6 bases). The length of the CDR3 is 19 residues. Trimming took 5 bases from V and 0 from J, leaving 23 bases between them. Per germline, CDR1 MGHRA and CDR2 YSYEKL. CDR3 sequence (DNA): TGCGCCAGCAGCTTACGACGACAACAGGGATCTAGCTCCTACAATGAGCAGTTCTTC. This codes for CASSLRRQQGSSSYNEQFF.

Remarks on this clone: This CDR3 is also generated by other DNA sequences in the sample. In DNA form, the CDR3 reads TGTGCCAGCAGGGGACAGGGAAATTCACCCCTCCACTTT. Protein: CASRGQGNSPLHF. The chain uses TRBV12-3 or TRBV12-4 and TRBJ1-6; 9 nucleotides agree with TRBD1. After removal of 6 bases from V and 7 bases from J, the junction contained 1 base not matched to a gene. This CDR3 has 13 amino acids.

Written as DNA, the CDR3 is TGTGCCAGCAGCTACCCCCAGGGGATGAACACTGAAGCTTTCTTT. This gives the protein CASSYPQGMNTEAFF. V usage is TRBV7-8 and J usage is TRBJ1-1; possible D gene TRBD1, 6 bases. The CDR3 length is 15 residues. Germline assignment: CDR1 SGHVS and CDR2 FQNEAQ. The germline V and J ends were trimmed by 4 bases and 0 bases, with 12 bases remaining between them.

The CDR3 DNA follows: TGTGCCATCAGTGTAAGGGGAGAGGGCTATGGCTACACCTTC. It is translated as CAISVRGEGYGYTF. The V and J genes are TRBV10-3 and TRBJ1-2; D possibly corresponds to TRBD1 (5 bases). The V gene's germline CDR1 is ENHRY and CDR2 SYGVKD. V was shortened by 4 bases and J by 4 bases, with 13 bases between the two germline ends. The CDR3 consists of 14 residues.

J is TRBJ1-4 and V is TRBV7-9; 8 bases align to TRBD1. The germline V gene encodes CDR1 SEHNR and CDR2 FQNEAQ (reference sequence). This CDR3 contains 17 residues. J lost 10 bases, V lost 4 bases, and 17 bases had no gene match. The CDR3 DNA follows: TGTGCCAGCAGCTCCCCGGGACAGGTGGAACGGGGGGGAAAACTGTTTTTT. Residues: CASSSPGQVERGGKLFF.

This chain joins TRBV10-3 and TRBJ1-4; the D is unclear. V shed 1 base and J shed 5 bases, with 2 bases lying between them. The CDR3 runs to 12 residues. The germline V gene has CDR1 ENHRY and CDR2 SYGVKD. In DNA form, the CDR3 reads TGTGCCATCAGTGAGTACAATGAAAAACTGTTTTTT. Translating it yields CAISEYNEKLFF.

The chain has TRBV6-5 and TRBJ1-5; D is undetermined. Germline CDR1 and CDR2: MNHEY and SVGAGI. CDR3 length equals 13 residues. V gave up 3 bases and J gave up 7 bases, with 10 bases separating them. The CDR3 sequence: CASSYSVFQPQHF. CDR3 bases: TGTGCCAGCAGTTATAGTGTCTTCCAGCCCCAGCATTTT.

The chain uses TRBV5-8 and TRBJ1-5, with 7 bases identical to TRBD1. From germline, CDR1 is SGHTS and CDR2 YDEGEE. CDR3 size: 16 residues. With 0 bases clipped from V and 1 base from J, the junction kept 4 bases outside the gene matches. The CDR3: CASSLVTGLSNQPQHF. CDR3 coding DNA: TGTGCCAGCAGCTTGGTGACAGGGTTGAGCAATCAGCCCCAGCATTTT.

V gene TRBV19 combines with J gene TRBJ1-6; TRBD1 might be the D (5 bases). The V and J ends lost 6 bases and 7 bases respectively, with 16 bases between them. Germline CDR1 is LNHDA and CDR2 is SQIVND (reference sequence). The CDR3 extends over 15 amino acids. CDR3 sequence (DNA): TGTGCCAGTAGAACGAAGGGAGGGGAAAATTCACCCCTCCACTTT. Its protein is CASRTKGGENSPLHF.

The chain couples TRBV5-1 to TRBJ1-2, with 8 bases identical to TRBD1. The CDR3 length is 15 residues. Germline CDR1 is SGHRS and CDR2 is YFSETQ. The junction had 9 bases not matched to a gene; V was cut back by 2 bases and J by 6 bases. This chain's CDR3 is CASSFARGQANGYTF. In DNA form, the CDR3 reads TGCGCCAGCAGCTTCGCTCGGGGACAGGCGAATGGCTACACCTTC.

The rearrangement joins TRBV19 to TRBJ2-2; 8 bases match TRBD1. With 6 bases clipped from V and 2 bases from J, the junction kept 5 bases outside the gene matches. This CDR3 region has 15 residues. CDR1 LNHDA and CDR2 SQIVND come from the germline V gene (reference sequence). CDR3 nucleotides: TGTGCCAGTAGGACGGGACAGGTTAACACCGGGGAGCTGTTTTTT. This gives the protein CASRTGQVNTGELFF.

V and J are TRBV5-6 and TRBJ2-5; 10 bases are a match to TRBD2. The trim removed 2 bases at V and 0 bases at J, leaving 7 bases unmatched. This CDR3 contains 17 residues. Germline V gene lookup returns CDR1 SGHDT and CDR2 YYEEEE. The CDR3 spells CASSFGLAGVNQETQYF. CDR3 nucleotides: TGTGCCAGCAGCTTTGGGCTAGCGGGGGTCAACCAAGAGACCCAGTACTTC.

The chain couples TRBV5-1 to TRBJ1-1; no clear D. Trimming stripped 0 bases from V and 1 base from J, with 10 bases between. Germline CDR1 reads SGHRS; CDR2 reads YFSETQ. The CDR3 contains 15 residues. CDR3 residues: CASSLDGRTNTEAFF. The CDR3 region has the DNA TGCGCCAGCAGCTTGGATGGCAGGACGAACACTGAAGCTTTCTTT.

The chain is built from TRBV5-6 and TRBJ1-2; the D gene is possibly TRBD1 (5 bases). This CDR3 spans 14 amino acids. Trimming pared 1 base from V and 5 bases from J, leaving 12 bases between. Germline V gene sequence: CDR1 SGHDT, CDR2 YYEEEE. The CDR3 is CASSLQGRAYGYTF. The DNA for the CDR3 is TGTGCCAGCAGCTTGCAGGGTAGAGCTTATGGCTACACCTTC.

This clone is a singleton in its sample. The chain employs TRBV27 and TRBJ1-2, with 11 bases that match TRBD1. Trimming at V came to 3 bases and at J to 4 bases, leaving 10 bases not matched to a gene. This CDR3 spans 17 amino acids. Germline CDR1 is MNHEY and CDR2 is SMNVEV (reference sequence). This CDR3 reads CASSFRTGGDFGYGYTF. The CDR3 DNA follows: TGTGCCAGCAGTTTTAGGACAGGGGGCGATTTTGGCTATGGCTACACCTTC.

This chain connects TRBV9 to TRBJ1-1; D not resolved. V lost 3 bases and J lost 5, with 8 bases in between. The V gene's germline CDR1 is SGDLS and CDR2 YYNGEE. The CDR3 runs 12 residues. CDR3 DNA sequence: TGTGCCAGCAGCGCTGGCGGGACTGAAGCTTTCTTT. As protein: CASSAGGTEAFF. Full variable domain (outside the CDR3, taken from reference TRBV9 and TRBJ1-1): DSGVTQTPKHLITATGQRVTLRCSPRSGDLSVYWYQQSLDQGLQFLIQYYNGEERAKGNILERFSAQQFPDLHSELNLSSLELGDSALYFCASSAGGTEAFFGQGTRLTVV.

The rearrangement links TRBV3-1 (or the pseudogene TRBV3-2) to TRBJ2-3; weak D call: TRBD2 (5 bases). In germline, CDR1 is LGHDT, CDR2 YNNKEL (reference sequence). Deletions cut 1 base from V and 10 bases from J, with 9 bases between. This CDR3 has 12 amino acids. DNA for the CDR3: TGTGCCAGCAGCCAAGTAGAGGGCTCGCAGTATTTT. Translation: CASSQVEGSQYF.

V is TRBV11-3 and J is TRBJ2-3; TRBD2 might be the D (5 bases). V gave up 11 bases and J gave up 0 bases, with 12 bases separating them. This CDR3 is 13 amino acids long. Germline CDR1 SGHNT, CDR2 YENEEA. CDR3 loop: CAESGGSTDTQYF. The CDR3, as DNA: TGTGCCGAATCCGGAGGTAGCACAGATACGCAGTATTTT.

This chain uses TRBV18 with TRBJ1-1; D is perhaps TRBD1 (5 bases). CDR3 length: 16 amino acids. The V and J ends lost 4 bases and 0 bases respectively, with 15 bases between them. Looked up from germline, CDR1 is KGHSH and CDR2 is LQKENI. In DNA form, the CDR3 reads TGTGCCAGCTCACTGCGACAGCCGTCTATGAACACTGAAGCTTTCTTT. Translating gives CASSLRQPSMNTEAFF.

This chain uses TRBV7-9 with TRBJ2-7, with 12 bases matching TRBD2. V lost 4 bases and J lost 3; bases outside the gene matches: 4. The CDR3 is made up of 15 amino acids. CDR1 and CDR2 (germline): SEHNR, FQNEAQ (reference sequence). The CDR3 DNA reads TGTGCCAGCAGCTCAGGACTAGCGGGGCGCTACGAGCAGTACTTC. This sequence encodes CASSSGLAGRYEQYF.

CDR3 nucleotides: TGTGCCAGCAGCTTAGCCCCTGCCGGGGAACGCTATGGCTACACCTTC. Translating gives CASSLAPAGERYGYTF. This sequence joins TRBV11-1 and TRBJ1-2; no definite D call. The CDR3 is made up of 16 amino acids. Germline CDR1 reads SGHAT; CDR2 reads FQDESV (reference sequence). V gave up 0 bases and J gave up 4 bases, with 15 bases separating them. The entire variable domain, with the rest obtained from reference TRBV11-1 and TRBJ1-2, is as follows: EAEVAQSPRYKITEKSQAVAFWCDPISGHATLYWYRQILGQGPELLVQFQDESVVDDSQLPKDRFSAERLKGVDSTLKIQPAELGDSAMYLCASSLAPAGERYGYTFGSGTRLTVV.

The chain employs TRBV19 and TRBJ1-2; 11 nucleotides match TRBD1. The CDR3 covers 17 residues. V was clipped by 5 bases and J by 1 base; unmatched bases: 9. Germline V CDR1 and CDR2: LNHDA, SQIVND (reference sequence). CDR3 region: CASSGPDRGPHNYGYTF. In nucleotides, the CDR3 is TGTGCCAGTAGTGGTCCGGACAGGGGGCCCCATAACTATGGCTACACCTTC.

The V gene is TRBV4-3, the J gene TRBJ1-2; 8 positions agree with TRBD1. CDR1 LGHNA and CDR2 YSLEER come from the germline V gene. The CDR3 totals 13 residues. V lost 4 bases to trimming and J lost 8 bases; unmatched junction nucleotides: 6. The CDR3 nucleotides read TGCGCCAGCAGCCCCCAGGGGGCGGGAGGCTACACCTTC. Translating gives CASSPQGAGGYTF.

J is TRBJ1-6 and V is TRBV27; D is unresolved. CDR3 length: 13 amino acids. CDR1 MNHEY and CDR2 SMNVEV come from the germline V gene (reference sequence). V dropped 3 bases and J dropped 8 bases, with 8 bases sitting between them. The CDR3 coding sequence is TGTGCCAGCAGTTTGAGCGTTTATTCACCCCTCCACTTT. Translation gives CASSLSVYSPLHF.

This chain uses TRBV5-1 with TRBJ2-2; perhaps D is TRBD1 or TRBD2 (5 bases each). CDR3 length: 14 residues. Germline CDR1 is SGHRS and CDR2 is YFSETQ. Trimming shortened V by 4 bases and J by 0 bases, and 7 bases separated the two germline ends. In nucleotides, the CDR3 is TGCGCCAGCAGCGGGGGACCGAACACCGGGGAGCTGTTTTTT. It is translated as CASSGGPNTGELFF.